This TCR beta chain was identified in a study of ipilimumab plus nivolumab after autologous stem cell transplantation. With 5 bases removed from V and 6 bases from J, the gap between germline ends came to 16 bases. From germline, CDR1 is LNHDA and CDR2 SQIVND (reference sequence). There are 14 residues in the CDR3. Method: immunoSEQ multiplex PCR; TCRdb's copy keeps in-frame clones and lacks some. There are 15,000 to 20,000 clones in the sample; 81% occur only once, and around 20% lies in the top ten. This receptor was taken from a male donor with diffuse large B-cell lymphoma. The source material was PBMCs, sampled in a trial of ipilimumab plus nivolumab as post-transplant consolidation. The genes are TRBV19 and TRBJ1-2; the D is unclear. The CDR3: CASSQPGSLNGYTF. The CDR3 region has the DNA TGTGCCAGTAGTCAGCCCGGGAGCCTAAATGGCTACACCTTC.